A single sample is the source of the 2 T cell receptor beta chains below, sequenced in a study of blood T cells in healthy people across ages. The use of a sample-barcoded 5' primer and a J-beta primer mix characterized a second PCR of about 6 to 11 cycles. One entry per CDR3 protein, called by TCRdb with MiXCR from the 5' RACE reads. The sample includes fewer than 1,000,000 distinct CDR3 sequences, around 45% seen only once; the top ten take approximately 18%. Sequenced material: blood. Receptors originate from a man aged 80 or over in good health.

Ten or more counts support this clonotype. This rearrangement joins TRBV12-3 or TRBV12-4 to TRBJ2-1; D might be TRBD1 (6 bases). This CDR3 region has 17 residues. The V end was cut by 6 bases, the J end by 5 bases, with 23 bases between. The CDR3 protein is CASSPLGSGTKDNEQFF. For the CDR3, the DNA is TGTGCCAGCAGCCCCTTGGGGTCCGGGACAAAGGACAATGAGCAGTTCTTC.

This clonotype was seen a single time. It may be a read error: a sequence one base away is much more abundant. The rearrangement uses TRBV7-9 and TRBJ2-5, with D unclear. There are 16 residues in the CDR3. Germline loops: CDR1 SEHNR, CDR2 FQNEAQ (reference sequence). Trimming removed 5 bases from V and 11 bases from J, with 27 bases in between. The CDR3 nucleotides are TGTGCCAGCAGCGATTCGTCCGGTTTTCGAGACAATAAGCAGTACTTC. Its translation is CASSDSSGFRDNKQYF.